This TCR beta chain was found in a study of control samples from healthy donors and cancer patients. Libraries were prepared by immunoSEQ multiplex PCR; TCRdb keeps only in-frame clonotypes and omits some of them. The table lists about 120,000 clones, around 90% of them singletons. Germline V CDR1 and CDR2: SGHRS, YFSETQ. V dropped 4 bases and J dropped 2; count of bases not matched to a gene: 7. This CDR3 is 17 amino acids long. Sequencing was done on a sample of blood. This sequence was found in a woman in her 70s in good health. The chain has TRBV5-1 and TRBJ2-3; 13 bases line up with TRBD2. The CDR3 reads CASSPGTSGEPTDTQYF. Written as DNA, the CDR3 is TGCGCCAGCAGCCCCGGGACTAGCGGGGAGCCCACAGATACGCAGTATTTT.